This T cell receptor (beta chain) derives from a study of blood T cell repertoires in COVID-19. Study background: Samples of COVID-19 (acute and convalescent) were obtained from the United States, Italy and Spain. Sources were T cells, B-cell-depleted T cells, or PBMCs; the material itself was cDNA or gDNA.

The germline CDR1 and CDR2 sequences are SGHRS and YFSETQ. V gave up 1 base and J gave up 5 bases, with 15 bases separating them. This CDR3 spans 15 amino acids. In the original processing: Amplification of reference gene primers was used by the study to estimate nucleated cell counts. The data were produced by immunoSEQ multiplex PCR, yet TCRdb's version contains in-frame clones alone and is incomplete. Clonal size and the V and J genes are those of that table, whereas D and trimming came from the DNA. The profile shows over 100,000 clones, 79% of them singletons. This sequence joins TRBV5-1 and TRBJ2-5; tentative D call: TRBD2 (6 bases). The sequencing input was peripheral blood. This sequence was found in a woman over 75 with acute or convalescent COVID-19. CDR3: CASSLMTGVDETQYF. The DNA of the CDR3 is TGCGCCAGCAGCTTGATGACGGGGGTAGACGAGACCCAGTACTTC.